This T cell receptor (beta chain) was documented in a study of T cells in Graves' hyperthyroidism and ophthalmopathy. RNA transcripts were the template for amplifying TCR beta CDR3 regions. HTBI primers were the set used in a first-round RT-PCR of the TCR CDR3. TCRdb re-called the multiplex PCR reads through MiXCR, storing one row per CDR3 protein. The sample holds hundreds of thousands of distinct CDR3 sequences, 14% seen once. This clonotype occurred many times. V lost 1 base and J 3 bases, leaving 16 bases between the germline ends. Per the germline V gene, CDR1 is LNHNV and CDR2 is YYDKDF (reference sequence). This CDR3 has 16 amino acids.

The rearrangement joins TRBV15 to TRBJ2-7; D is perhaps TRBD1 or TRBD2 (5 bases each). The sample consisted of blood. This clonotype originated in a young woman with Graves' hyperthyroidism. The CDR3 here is CATSRVSGTFIYEQYF. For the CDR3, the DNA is TGTGCCACCAGCAGAGTCTCAGGGACCTTTATCTACGAGCAGTACTTC.